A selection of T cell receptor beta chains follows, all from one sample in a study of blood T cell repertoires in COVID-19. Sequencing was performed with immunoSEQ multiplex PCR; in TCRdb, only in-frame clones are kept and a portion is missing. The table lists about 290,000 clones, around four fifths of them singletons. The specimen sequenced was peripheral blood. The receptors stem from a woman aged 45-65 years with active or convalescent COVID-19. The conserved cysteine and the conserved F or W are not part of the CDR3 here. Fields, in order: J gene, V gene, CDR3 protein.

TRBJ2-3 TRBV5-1 ASSSGTGTDTQY
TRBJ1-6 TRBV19 ASSVGQQSPLH
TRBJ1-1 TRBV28 ASSPGPGTGGETEAS
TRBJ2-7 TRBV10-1 ATHTPPGQVSYEQY
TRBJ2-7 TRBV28 ASSLSDIGGSYEQY
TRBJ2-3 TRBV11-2 ASSLGSSGGVTQY
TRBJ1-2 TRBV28 ASSSGGGVGYT
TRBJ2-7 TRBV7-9 ASSPFLAGGTYEQY
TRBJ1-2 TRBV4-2 ASSQVEWGGGYT
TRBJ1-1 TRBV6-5 ASSYSPGTEAF
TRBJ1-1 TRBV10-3 AISPGVQAAEAF
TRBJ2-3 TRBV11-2 ASSLTAEFTDTQY
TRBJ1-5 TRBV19 ASSIIHSFNQPQH
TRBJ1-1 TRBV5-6 ASSLVRYTEAF
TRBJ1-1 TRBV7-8 ASSLVLPTQGEAEAF
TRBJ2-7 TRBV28 AITKPGQGGEQY
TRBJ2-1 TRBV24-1 ATSLSSGRGGYNEQF
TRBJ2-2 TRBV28 ASREGSDGELF
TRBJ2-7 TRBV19 ASSISAGVYEQY
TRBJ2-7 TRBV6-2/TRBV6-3 ASSYSGLLHEQY
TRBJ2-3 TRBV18 ASSPIPRGSNTDTQY
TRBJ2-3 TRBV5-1 ASSLDRTGADTQY
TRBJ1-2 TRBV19 ASSIVVGYGYT
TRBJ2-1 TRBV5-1 ASSPSTGLAGGSALYNEQF
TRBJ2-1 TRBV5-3 ARRVLAGPTNEQF
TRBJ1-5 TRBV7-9 ASSDTISNQPQH
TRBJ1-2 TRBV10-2 ASSDRTGLVGYGYT
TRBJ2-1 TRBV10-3 AISGAGPQGNEQF
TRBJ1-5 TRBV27 ASSPDRGLQPQH
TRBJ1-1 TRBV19 ASGHRGENTEAF
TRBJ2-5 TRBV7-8 ASTSVAAGAGETQY
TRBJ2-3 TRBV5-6 ASSLLQQGADTQY